This TCR beta chain was captured in a study of response to subunit inactivated influenza vaccine. Study-wide results and limits: Authors suggested that a seasonal influenza vaccination recruits few new T cells each time.

As regards this clonotype: Its antigen is undetermined.

Germline V gene lookup returns CDR1 SEHNR and CDR2 FQNEAQ (reference sequence). Trimming took 1 base from V and 5 from J; bases not matched to a gene: 5. This CDR3 is 16 amino acids long. TCRdb re-called the RT-PCR reads through MiXCR, storing one row per CDR3 protein. The sample comprises 650,000 to 700,000 distinct CDR3 sequences, about 15% of which are singletons, and around 10% rests with the top ten. This receptor was taken from a man aged 45-60 years who received an inactivated influenza vaccine. The chain has TRBV7-9 and TRBJ2-1, with 10 bases matching TRBD2. Specimen: PBMCs from blood, collected about 13 days after vaccination. For the CDR3, the DNA is TGTGCCAGCAGCTTAGATGGTCTAGCGGGGGACAATGAGCAGTTCTTC. Its translation: CASSLDGLAGDNEQFF.